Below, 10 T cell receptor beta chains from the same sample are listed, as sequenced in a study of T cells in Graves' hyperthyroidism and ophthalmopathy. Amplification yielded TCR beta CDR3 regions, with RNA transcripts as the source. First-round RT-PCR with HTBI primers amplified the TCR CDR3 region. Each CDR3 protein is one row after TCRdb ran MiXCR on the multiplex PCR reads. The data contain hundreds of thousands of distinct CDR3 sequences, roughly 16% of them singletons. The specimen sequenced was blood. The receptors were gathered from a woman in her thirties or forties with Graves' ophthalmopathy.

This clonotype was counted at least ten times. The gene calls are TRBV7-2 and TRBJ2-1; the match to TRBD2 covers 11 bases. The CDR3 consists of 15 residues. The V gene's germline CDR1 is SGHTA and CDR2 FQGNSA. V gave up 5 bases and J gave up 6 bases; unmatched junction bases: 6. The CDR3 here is CASSVSGGAGNEQFF. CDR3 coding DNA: TGTGCCAGCAGCGTTAGCGGGGGGGCTGGCAATGAGCAGTTCTTC.

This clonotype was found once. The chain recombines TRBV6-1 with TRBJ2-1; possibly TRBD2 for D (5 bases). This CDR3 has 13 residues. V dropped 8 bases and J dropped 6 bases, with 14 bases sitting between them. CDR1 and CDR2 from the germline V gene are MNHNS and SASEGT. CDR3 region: CASGRASTNEQFF. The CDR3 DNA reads TGTGCCAGCGGGCGGGCTTCTACCAATGAGCAGTTCTTC.

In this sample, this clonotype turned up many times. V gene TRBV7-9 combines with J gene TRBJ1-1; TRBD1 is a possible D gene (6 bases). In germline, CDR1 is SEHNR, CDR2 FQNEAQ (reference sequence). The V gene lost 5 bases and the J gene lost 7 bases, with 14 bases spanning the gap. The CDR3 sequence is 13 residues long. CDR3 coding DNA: TGTGCCAGCAGCGTGGGGGGCCGGAGTGAAGCTTTCTTT. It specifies CASSVGGRSEAFF.

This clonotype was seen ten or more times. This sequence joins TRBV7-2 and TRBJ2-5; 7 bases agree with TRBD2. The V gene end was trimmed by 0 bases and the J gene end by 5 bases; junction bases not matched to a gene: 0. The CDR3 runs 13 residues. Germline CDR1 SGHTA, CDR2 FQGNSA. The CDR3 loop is CASSLARGETQYF. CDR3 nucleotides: TGTGCCAGCAGCTTAGCGCGGGGGGAGACCCAGTACTTC. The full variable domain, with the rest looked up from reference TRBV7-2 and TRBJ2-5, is GAGVSQSPSNKVTEKGKDVELRCDPISGHTALYWYRQSLGQGLEFLIYFQGNSAPDKSGLPSDRFSAERTGGSVSTLTIQRTQQEDSAVYLCASSLARGETQYFGPGTRLLVL.

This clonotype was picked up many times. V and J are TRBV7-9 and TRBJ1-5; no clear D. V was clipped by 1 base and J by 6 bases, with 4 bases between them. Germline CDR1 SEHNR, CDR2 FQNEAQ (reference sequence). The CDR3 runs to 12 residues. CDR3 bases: TGTGCCAGCAGCTTAGACGGTCAGCCCCAGCATTTT. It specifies CASSLDGQPQHF.

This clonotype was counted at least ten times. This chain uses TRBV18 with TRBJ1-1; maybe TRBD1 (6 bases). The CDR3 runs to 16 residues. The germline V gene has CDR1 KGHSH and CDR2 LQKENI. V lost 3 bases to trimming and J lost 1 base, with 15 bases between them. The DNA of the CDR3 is TGTGCCAGCTCACCTCCAACTCAGACAGGGAACACTGAAGCTTTCTTT. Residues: CASSPPTQTGNTEAFF.

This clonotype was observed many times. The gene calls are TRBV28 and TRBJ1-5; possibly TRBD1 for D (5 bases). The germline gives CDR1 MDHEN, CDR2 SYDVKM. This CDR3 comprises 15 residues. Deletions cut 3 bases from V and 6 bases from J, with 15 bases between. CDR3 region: CASSFSSTGVQPQHF. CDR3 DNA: TGTGCCAGCAGTTTTAGCTCAACGGGGGTTCAGCCCCAGCATTTT.

The CDR3 loop reads CASSPLKAGGTETQYF. CDR3 coding DNA: TGTGCCAGCTCACCCCTGAAGGCGGGGGGTACGGAGACCCAGTACTTC. The chain employs TRBV18 and TRBJ2-5, with TRBD2 matching 8 bases. CDR1 and CDR2 from the germline V gene are KGHSH and LQKENI. The CDR3 contains 16 residues. V was clipped by 3 bases and J by 5 bases; unmatched bases: 11.

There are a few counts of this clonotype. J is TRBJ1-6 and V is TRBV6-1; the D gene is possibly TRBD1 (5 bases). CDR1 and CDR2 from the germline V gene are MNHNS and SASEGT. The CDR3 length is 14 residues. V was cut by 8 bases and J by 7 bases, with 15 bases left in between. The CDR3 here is CASFDTRGNSPLHF. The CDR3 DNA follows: TGTGCCAGCTTTGATACAAGGGGAAATTCACCCCTCCACTTT.

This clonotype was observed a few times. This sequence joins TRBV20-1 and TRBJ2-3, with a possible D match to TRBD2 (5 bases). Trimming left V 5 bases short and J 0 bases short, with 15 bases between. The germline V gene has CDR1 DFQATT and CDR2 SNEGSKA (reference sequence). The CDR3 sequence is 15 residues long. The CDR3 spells CSAPMERSSTDTQYF. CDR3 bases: TGCAGTGCTCCCATGGAGCGGTCTAGCACAGATACGCAGTATTTT.